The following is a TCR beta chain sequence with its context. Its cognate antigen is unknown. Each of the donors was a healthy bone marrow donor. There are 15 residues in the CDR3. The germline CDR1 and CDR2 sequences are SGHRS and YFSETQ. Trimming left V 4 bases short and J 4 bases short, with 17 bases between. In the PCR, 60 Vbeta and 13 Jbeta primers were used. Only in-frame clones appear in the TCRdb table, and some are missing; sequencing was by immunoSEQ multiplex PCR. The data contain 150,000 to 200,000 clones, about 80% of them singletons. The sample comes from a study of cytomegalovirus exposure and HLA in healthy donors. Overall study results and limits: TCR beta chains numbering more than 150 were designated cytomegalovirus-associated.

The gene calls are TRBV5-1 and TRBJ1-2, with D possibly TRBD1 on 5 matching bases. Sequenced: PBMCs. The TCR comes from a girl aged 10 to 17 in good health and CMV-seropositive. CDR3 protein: CASSLGATASYGYTF. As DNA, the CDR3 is TGCGCCAGCAGCCTAGGGGCCACTGCGAGCTATGGCTACACCTTC. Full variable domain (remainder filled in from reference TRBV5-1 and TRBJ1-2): KAGVTQTPRYLIKTRGQQVTLSCSPISGHRSVSWYQQTPGQGLQFLFEYFSETQRNKGNFPGRFSGRQFSNSRSEMNVSTLELGDSALYLCASSLGATASYGYTFGSGTRLTVV.